Listed below are T cell receptor beta chains from one sample, sequenced in a study of PD-1 blockade in classical Hodgkin lymphoma. Using immunoSEQ multiplex PCR, the repertoire was profiled, and TCRdb retains in-frame clones only, with some absent. Counted here are around 29,000 clones, more than 70% occurring once; the ten biggest clones make up 0.3% to 0.4%. Sample: CD4+ T cells from blood. All receptors derive from a human donor with classical Hodgkin lymphoma. CDR3s include the opening cysteine and the closing phenylalanine or tryptophan. The D gene is left open where the match is weak. A row's size may be missing; if present it is once, few, many or a size class.

V gene	D gene	clone size	J gene	CDR3 length	CDR3 protein	CDR3 DNA
TRBV5-4	TRBD2	NA	TRBJ2-5	18	CASSLGAGLAGGQETQYF	TGTGCCAGCAGCTTAGGGGCGGGACTAGCGGGAGGGCAAGAGACCCAGTACTTC
TRBV7-2	NA	NA	TRBJ2-1	14	CASSPGRLSNEQFF	TGTGCCAGCAGCCCCGGCCGTTTATCCAATGAGCAGTTCTTC
TRBV6-5	NA	NA	TRBJ2-7	13	CASSPPGPHGQYF	TGTGCCAGCAGTCCCCCGGGCCCCCATGGGCAGTACTTC
TRBV9	NA	NA	TRBJ2-7	16	CASSVGDSKFSYEQYF	TGTGCCAGCAGCGTAGGAGACAGCAAATTTTCCTACGAGCAGTACTTC
TRBV6-4	TRBD2	NA	TRBJ2-7	18	CASSGKKLISGRGAEQYF	TGTGCCAGCAGCGGCAAGAAACTCATTAGCGGGAGGGGTGCCGAGCAGTACTTC
TRBV11-1	NA	NA	TRBJ1-1	15	CASSLAVAGNTEAFF	TGTGCCAGCAGCTTAGCGGTCGCAGGTAACACTGAAGCTTTCTTT
TRBV19	TRBD1	NA	TRBJ1-4	14	CASSNRDRGEKLFF	TGTGCCAGTAGTAACCGGGACAGGGGCGAAAAACTGTTTTTT
TRBV7-9	TRBD1	once	TRBJ1-3	15	CASSRTGSSGNTIYF	TGTGCCAGCAGCCGGACAGGGAGCTCTGGAAACACCATATATTTT
TRBV18	TRBD1	NA	TRBJ2-7	15	CASSPSWDRGPEQYF	TGTGCCAGCTCACCTTCGTGGGACAGGGGCCCGGAGCAGTACTTC
TRBV7-6	TRBD2	NA	TRBJ2-1	16	CASSGIAGSSYNEQFF	TGTGCCAGCAGCGGGATAGCGGGAAGCTCCTACAATGAGCAGTTCTTC
TRBV18	NA	once	TRBJ1-2	15	CASSPPGPAGHGYTF	TGTGCCAGCTCACCACCGGGTCCGGCAGGGCACGGCTACACCTTC
TRBV19	NA	NA	TRBJ2-5	14	CASSIRDGGRTQYF	TGTGCCAGTAGTATCCGGGACGGAGGTAGAACCCAGTACTTC
TRBV25-1	TRBD2	NA	TRBJ2-3	16	CASSLGLAGGVDTQYF	TGTGCCAGCAGCCTTGGGCTAGCGGGAGGGGTTGATACGCAGTATTTT
TRBV2	NA	NA	TRBJ1-5	14	CASSEVTGNQPQHF	TGTGCCAGCAGTGAGGTCACAGGCAATCAGCCCCAGCATTTT
TRBV7-8	NA	NA	TRBJ2-5	11	CASSIRETQYF	TGTGCCAGCAGCATCAGAGAGACCCAGTACTTC
TRBV11-2	TRBD2	once	TRBJ2-3	15	CASSFGTSGTDTQYF	TGTGCCAGCAGCTTCGGGACTAGCGGCACAGATACGCAGTATTTT
TRBV11-2	TRBD1	NA	TRBJ1-5	17	CASSLAPQTGSNQPQHF	TGTGCCAGCAGCTTAGCCCCCCAGACAGGGAGTAATCAGCCCCAGCATTTT
TRBV4-2	TRBD2	once	TRBJ2-3	17	CASSLGTSGSGTDTQYF	TGTGCCAGCAGCCTCGGGACTAGCGGGAGCGGCACAGATACGCAGTATTTT
TRBV2	NA	NA	TRBJ2-5	13	CASTWFAQETQYF	TGTGCCAGCACCTGGTTCGCCCAAGAGACCCAGTACTTC
TRBV19	TRBD1	NA	TRBJ2-7	15	CASRSRTGSSYEQYF	TGTGCCAGTAGGAGCCGGACAGGGTCGTCCTACGAGCAGTACTTC
TRBV6-5	NA	NA	TRBJ1-5	12	CASGESNQPQHF	TGTGCCAGCGGGGAAAGCAATCAGCCCCAGCATTTT
TRBV2	TRBD1	few	TRBJ1-5	17	CASSVQGTGGGNQPQHF	TGTGCCAGCAGCGTACAAGGGACAGGCGGAGGTAATCAGCCCCAGCATTTT
TRBV19	NA	NA	TRBJ2-5	15	CASSRSIGPQETQYF	TGTGCCAGTAGCCGATCGATTGGCCCCCAAGAGACCCAGTACTTC
TRBV28	NA	NA	TRBJ1-5	13	CASSLTANQPQHF	TGTGCCAGCAGTTTAACAGCCAATCAGCCCCAGCATTTT
TRBV28	NA	NA	TRBJ2-7	13	CASSLPLSYEQYF	TGTGCCAGCAGTTTACCCCTCTCCTACGAGCAGTACTTC
TRBV7-3	TRBD2	NA	TRBJ2-5	17	CASSLTGLAGYQETQYF	TGTGCCAGCAGCTTAACGGGATTAGCGGGGTACCAAGAGACCCAGTACTTC
TRBV4-3	NA	NA	TRBJ2-7	15	CASSQRPDGAHEQYF	TGCGCCAGCAGCCAACGGCCAGACGGGGCCCACGAGCAGTACTTC
TRBV2	NA	NA	TRBJ2-5	14	CASSETQSQETQYF	TGTGCCAGCAGTGAAACACAATCTCAAGAGACCCAGTACTTC
TRBV10-3	NA	NA	TRBJ2-6	16	CAISAGSSSGANVLTF	TGTGCCATCAGTGCGGGCAGTAGCTCTGGGGCCAACGTCCTGACTTTC
TRBV7-2	TRBD1	NA	TRBJ2-7	13	CASSPGDRAVQYF	TGTGCCAGCAGCCCTGGGGACAGGGCCGTGCAGTACTTC
TRBV4-1	NA	few	TRBJ1-5	18	CASSQDIGRQAINQPQHF	TGCGCCAGCAGCCAAGATATCGGTCGGCAGGCTATCAATCAGCCCCAGCATTTT
TRBV7-2	TRBD2	NA	TRBJ2-5	14	CASRLGLAIETQYF	TGTGCCAGCAGGCTAGGACTAGCGATAGAGACCCAGTACTTC
TRBV10-3	TRBD2	NA	TRBJ2-5	16	CAISPRLAGGGETQYF	TGTGCCATCAGTCCAAGACTAGCGGGAGGCGGAGAGACCCAGTACTTC
TRBV10-2	NA	NA	TRBJ2-2	14	CASRVGTNTGELFF	TGCGCCAGCAGGGTTGGAACGAACACCGGGGAGCTGTTTTTT
TRBV6-1	TRBD1	NA	TRBJ1-3	14	CASKGQPSGNTIYF	TGTGCCAGCAAGGGACAGCCTTCTGGAAACACCATATATTTT
TRBV5-1	NA	NA	TRBJ2-7	15	CASSPDGGSSYEQYF	TGCGCCAGCAGCCCCGATGGCGGTAGCTCCTACGAGCAGTACTTC
TRBV28	NA	NA	TRBJ1-3	16	CASSLPGELSGNTIYF	TGTGCCAGCAGTTTACCCGGAGAACTCTCTGGAAACACCATATATTTT
TRBV29-1	NA	NA	TRBJ2-5	10	CSVAQETQYF	TGCAGCGTCGCTCAAGAGACCCAGTACTTC